The clone carrying this TCR beta chain was seen just once. What it recognizes is unknown. No DNA is shown, since the ends of the CDR3 on it are uncertain; the CDR3 is the one TCRdb lists. Execution of the assay was at deep level. TCRdb's copy holds only in-frame clones and misses some; the assay was immunoSEQ multiplex PCR. The sample has more than 450,000 clones, 60% to 85% seen once. Only Caucasian adults living in Nashville, Tennessee made up the donor group. The data derive from a study of shared clonotypes between healthy human individuals. In the study overall: Serving as donors were two women and a few men, whose ages spanned 18 to 49.

Inclusive of both ends, the CDR3 amounts to 14 amino acids. In germline, CDR1 is SGHTA, CDR2 FQGNSA. Points from the study as a whole: A limitation of the genetic and exposure-history diversity represented arose from few donors.

The sequencing input was PBMCs. The clonotype originates from a woman aged 40 to 55 in good health. Some clones in this sample may be carry-over from other donors' samples. The chain carries TRBV7-2 and TRBJ2-7; TRBD1, as called in the table, went unchecked against the DNA. The CDR3 is CASSFAVGAGQVNF.